The rows below give T cell receptor beta chains drawn from one sample of a study of OX40 agonist ivuxolimab in advanced cancers. The protocol was immunoSEQ multiplex PCR, while the TCRdb copy is restricted to in-frame clones and leaves out a portion. This sample has tens of thousands of clones, with over 85% found just once. The sample consisted of CD4+ or CD8+ T cells sorted from blood, taken in a trial of the OX40 agonist ivuxolimab. The receptors were gathered from an adult with an advanced solid tumor such as melanoma, head and neck, liver or kidney cancer. Each CDR3 is given with its conserved first and last residue. Fields, in order: V gene, D gene, J gene, CDR3 DNA, CDR3 protein. The D gene is left open where the match is weak.

V: TRBV18
D: TRBD1
J: TRBJ2-7
DNA: TGTGCCAGCTCACCTCCCCTCCAGGGGGCCTACGAGCAGTACTTC
CDR3: CASSPPLQGAYEQYF

V: TRBV11-2
D: NA
J: TRBJ1-1
DNA: TGTGCCAGCAGTACGGGGTTGAACACTGAAGCTTTCTTT
CDR3: CASSTGLNTEAFF

V: TRBV4-1
D: NA
J: TRBJ1-2
DNA: TGCGCCAGCAGCCAAGATATGACCAGGGTGGGTAACTATGGCTACACCTTC
CDR3: CASSQDMTRVGNYGYTF

V: TRBV7-3
D: NA
J: TRBJ1-1
DNA: TGTGCCAGCAGCCAAGGACCGTTCACTGAAGCTTTCTTT
CDR3: CASSQGPFTEAFF

V: TRBV10-2
D: TRBD1
J: TRBJ1-4
DNA: TGCGCCAGCAGTACAACCGCGACAGGGTTGGCTGAAAAACTGTTTTTT
CDR3: CASSTTATGLAEKLFF

V: TRBV6-1
D: NA
J: TRBJ1-5
DNA: TGTGCCAGCAGTGAAGCGGTTTTTGAGAGACCCGGGCAGCCCCAGCATTTT
CDR3: CASSEAVFERPGQPQHF

V: TRBV30
D: NA
J: TRBJ1-4
DNA: TGTGCCTGGAGTGTAAGTTGGGGCGAAAAACTGTTTTTT
CDR3: CAWSVSWGEKLFF

V: TRBV6-6
D: NA
J: TRBJ1-1
DNA: TGTGCCAGCAGTTACTTTCTTGACCAGGGTGAGGCTGAAGCTTTCTTT
CDR3: CASSYFLDQGEAEAFF

V: TRBV15
D: TRBD1
J: TRBJ2-3
DNA: TGTGCCACCAGCAGAGACAGGGGGTCAGATACGCAGTATTTT
CDR3: CATSRDRGSDTQYF

V: TRBV6-5
D: TRBD1
J: TRBJ1-1
DNA: TGTGCCAGCAGTTACCTACAGGGGGCAGGCTCTGAAGCTTTCTTT
CDR3: CASSYLQGAGSEAFF

V: TRBV7-8
D: NA
J: TRBJ1-4
DNA: TGTGCCAGCAGCCTCAGGCAGGGAAGGTCTACTAATGAAAAACTGTTTTTT
CDR3: CASSLRQGRSTNEKLFF

V: TRBV30
D: NA
J: TRBJ2-5
DNA: TGTGCCTGGAGTGTATTGGCCGGGAATCGAGAGACCCAGTACTTC
CDR3: CAWSVLAGNRETQYF

V: TRBV19
D: TRBD1
J: TRBJ1-1
DNA: TGTGCCAGTAAGACTACAGGGGAGGGGGCTGAAGCTTTCTTT
CDR3: CASKTTGEGAEAFF

V: TRBV11-3
D: NA
J: TRBJ1-1
DNA: TGTGCCAGCAGCCCTGGGCCAACAGGCAACACTGAAGCTTTCTTT
CDR3: CASSPGPTGNTEAFF

V: TRBV4-1
D: NA
J: TRBJ2-1
DNA: TGCGCCAGCAGCTCTGTCCCGGGACTTTCCTACAATGAGCAGTTCTTC
CDR3: CASSSVPGLSYNEQFF

V: TRBV19
D: NA
J: TRBJ2-2
DNA: TGTGCCAGTAGTCCAAGGAGGACGCCGGCGGAGGGCGGGGAGCTGTTTTTT
CDR3: CASSPRRTPAEGGELFF

V: TRBV7-6
D: TRBD2
J: TRBJ2-5
DNA: TGTGCCAGCAGCTTAGTGGGCGGGGGGGCGGAGACCCAGTACTTC
CDR3: CASSLVGGGAETQYF

V: TRBV10-1
D: NA
J: TRBJ1-1
DNA: TGCGCCAGCAGCCCAACAGAGGACACTGAAGCTTTCTTT
CDR3: CASSPTEDTEAFF